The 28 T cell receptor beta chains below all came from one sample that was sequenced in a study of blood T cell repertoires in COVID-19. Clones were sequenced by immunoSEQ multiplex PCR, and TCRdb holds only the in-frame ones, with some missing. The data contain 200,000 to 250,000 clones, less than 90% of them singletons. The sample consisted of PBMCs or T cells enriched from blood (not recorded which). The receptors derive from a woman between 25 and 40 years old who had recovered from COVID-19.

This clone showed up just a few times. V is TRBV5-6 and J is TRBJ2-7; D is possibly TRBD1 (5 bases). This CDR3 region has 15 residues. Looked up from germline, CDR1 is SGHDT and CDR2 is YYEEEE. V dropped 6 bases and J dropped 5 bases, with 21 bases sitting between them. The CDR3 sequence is CASNEGHLMLHEQYF. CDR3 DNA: TGTGCCAGCAACGAAGGACACTTAATGTTGCACGAGCAGTACTTC.

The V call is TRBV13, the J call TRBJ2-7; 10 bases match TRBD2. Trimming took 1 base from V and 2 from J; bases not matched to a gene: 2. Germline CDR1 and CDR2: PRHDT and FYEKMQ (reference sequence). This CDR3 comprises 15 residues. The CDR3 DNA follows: TGTGCCAGCAGCTTAGCGCTAGCGGGGGCCTACGAGCAGTACTTC. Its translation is CASSLALAGAYEQYF.

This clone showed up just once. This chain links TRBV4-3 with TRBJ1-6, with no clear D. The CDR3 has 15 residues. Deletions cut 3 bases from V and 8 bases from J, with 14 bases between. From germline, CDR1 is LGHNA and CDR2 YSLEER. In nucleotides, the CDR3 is TGCGCCAGCAGCCAGTCACCGCGGGGTTATTCACCCCTCCACTTT. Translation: CASSQSPRGYSPLHF.

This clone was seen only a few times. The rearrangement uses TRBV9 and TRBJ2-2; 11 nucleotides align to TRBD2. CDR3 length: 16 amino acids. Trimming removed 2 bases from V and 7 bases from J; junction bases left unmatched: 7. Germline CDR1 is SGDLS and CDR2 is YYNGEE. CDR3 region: CASSVSGGAKGGELFF. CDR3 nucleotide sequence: TGTGCCAGCAGCGTTAGCGGGGGGGCCAAGGGCGGGGAGCTGTTTTTT.

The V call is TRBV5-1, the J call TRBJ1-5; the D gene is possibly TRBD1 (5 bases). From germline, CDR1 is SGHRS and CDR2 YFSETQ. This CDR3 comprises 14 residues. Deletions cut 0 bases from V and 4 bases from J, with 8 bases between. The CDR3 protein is CASSLDRNNQPQHF. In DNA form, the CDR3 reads TGCGCCAGCAGCTTGGACAGGAATAATCAGCCCCAGCATTTT. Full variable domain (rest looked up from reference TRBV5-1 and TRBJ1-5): KAGVTQTPRYLIKTRGQQVTLSCSPISGHRSVSWYQQTPGQGLQFLFEYFSETQRNKGNFPGRFSGRQFSNSRSEMNVSTLELGDSALYLCASSLDRNNQPQHFGDGTRLSIL.

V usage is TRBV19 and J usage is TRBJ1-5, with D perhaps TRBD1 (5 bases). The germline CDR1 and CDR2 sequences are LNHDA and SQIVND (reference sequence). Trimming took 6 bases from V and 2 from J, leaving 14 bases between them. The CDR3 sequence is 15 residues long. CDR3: CASSQGTWGNQPQHF. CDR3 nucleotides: TGTGCCAGTAGCCAGGGAACTTGGGGCAATCAGCCCCAGCATTTT. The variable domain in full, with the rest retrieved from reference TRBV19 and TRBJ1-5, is DGGITQSPKYLFRKEGQNVTLSCEQNLNHDAMYWYRQDPGQGLRLIYYSQIVNDFQKGDIAEGYSVSREKKESFPLTVTSAQKNPTAFYLCASSQGTWGNQPQHFGDGTRLSIL.

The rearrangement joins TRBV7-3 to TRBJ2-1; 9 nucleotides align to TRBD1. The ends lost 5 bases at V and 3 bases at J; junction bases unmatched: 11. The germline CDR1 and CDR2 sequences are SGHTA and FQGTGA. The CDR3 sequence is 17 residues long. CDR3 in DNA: TGTGCCAGCAGCGGGTCTGGACCGGGACAGGGCTACAATGAGCAGTTCTTC. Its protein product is CASSGSGPGQGYNEQFF.

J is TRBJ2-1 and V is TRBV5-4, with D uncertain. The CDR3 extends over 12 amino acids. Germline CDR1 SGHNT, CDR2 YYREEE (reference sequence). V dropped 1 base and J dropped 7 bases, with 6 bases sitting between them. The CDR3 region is CASSLFPNEQFF. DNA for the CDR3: TGTGCCAGCAGCTTGTTCCCTAATGAGCAGTTCTTC.

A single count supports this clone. CDR3 sequence (DNA): TGTGCCAGCAGAGCCACAGGGGAGAGGAATCAGCCCCAGCATTTT. Translation: CASRATGERNQPQHF. The V gene is TRBV6-5, the J gene TRBJ1-5, with 7 positions matching TRBD1. In germline, CDR1 is MNHEY, CDR2 SVGAGI. The V segment lost 6 bases and the J segment 4 bases; nucleotides outside the gene matches: 9. The CDR3 is 15 amino acids.

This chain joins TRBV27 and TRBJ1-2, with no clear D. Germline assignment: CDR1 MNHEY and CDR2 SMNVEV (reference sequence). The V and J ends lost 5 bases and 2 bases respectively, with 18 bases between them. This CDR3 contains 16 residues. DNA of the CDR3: TGTGCCAGCAGTCCTTTGAGGCAACTCTTAAACTATGGCTACACCTTC. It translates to CASSPLRQLLNYGYTF.

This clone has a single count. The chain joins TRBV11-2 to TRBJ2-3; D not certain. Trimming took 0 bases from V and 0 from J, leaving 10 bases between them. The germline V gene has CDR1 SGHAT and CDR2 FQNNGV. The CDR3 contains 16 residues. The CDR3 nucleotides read TGTGCCAGCAGCTTAGATCCTGACACTAGCACAGATACGCAGTATTTT. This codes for CASSLDPDTSTDTQYF.

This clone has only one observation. Written as DNA, the CDR3 is TGTGCCAGCAGCTTGGGGACAGGGGGAGATACGCAGTATTTT. Amino acids: CASSLGTGGDTQYF. The chain uses TRBV5-8 and TRBJ2-3; TRBD1 matches 10 bases. Per the germline V gene, CDR1 is SGHTS and CDR2 is YDEGEE. V was pared by 0 bases and J by 5 bases, with 0 bases of the junction left unmatched. This CDR3 spans 14 amino acids. Combining the CDR3 with reference TRBV5-8 and TRBJ2-3 gives the whole variable domain EAGVTQSPTHLIKTRGQQATLRCSPISGHTSVYWYQQALGLGLQFLLWYDEGEERNRGNFPPRFSGRQFPNYSSELNVNALELEDSALYLCASSLGTGGDTQYFGPGTRLTVL.

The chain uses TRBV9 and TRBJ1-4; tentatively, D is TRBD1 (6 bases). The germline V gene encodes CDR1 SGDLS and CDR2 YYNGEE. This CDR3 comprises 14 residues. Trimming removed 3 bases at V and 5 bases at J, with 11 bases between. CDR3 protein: CASSATGGNEKLFF. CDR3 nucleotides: TGTGCCAGCAGCGCGACAGGAGGAAATGAAAAACTGTTTTTT.

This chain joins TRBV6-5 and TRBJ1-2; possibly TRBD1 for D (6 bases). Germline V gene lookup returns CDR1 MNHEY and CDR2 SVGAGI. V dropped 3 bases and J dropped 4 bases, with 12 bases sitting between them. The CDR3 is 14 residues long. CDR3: CASSYNREIYGYTF. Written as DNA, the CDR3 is TGTGCCAGCAGTTATAACAGGGAAATCTATGGCTACACCTTC.

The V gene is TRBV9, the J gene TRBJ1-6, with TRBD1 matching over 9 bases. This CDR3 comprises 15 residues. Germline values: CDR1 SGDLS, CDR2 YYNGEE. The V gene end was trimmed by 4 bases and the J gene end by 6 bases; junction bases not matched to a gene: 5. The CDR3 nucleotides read TGTGCCAGCAGCCCTCGGACAGGGGCTAATTCACCCCTCCACTTT. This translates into CASSPRTGANSPLHF.

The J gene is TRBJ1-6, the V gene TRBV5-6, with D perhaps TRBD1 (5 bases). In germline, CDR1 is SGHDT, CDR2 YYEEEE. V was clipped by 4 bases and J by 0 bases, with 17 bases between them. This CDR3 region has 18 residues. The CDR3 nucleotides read TGTGCCAGCAGCCGCGGGACCTTGCTGAGCTCCTATAATTCACCCCTCCACTTT. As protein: CASSRGTLLSSYNSPLHF.

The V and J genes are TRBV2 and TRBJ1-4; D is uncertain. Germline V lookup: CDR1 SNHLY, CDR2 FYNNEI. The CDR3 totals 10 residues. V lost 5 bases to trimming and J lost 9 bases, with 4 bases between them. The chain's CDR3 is CASSQKKLFF. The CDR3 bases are TGTGCCAGCAGTCAAAAAAAACTGTTTTTT. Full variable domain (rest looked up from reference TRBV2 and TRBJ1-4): EPEVTQTPSHQVTQMGQEVILRCVPISNHLYFYWYRQILGQKVEFLVSFYNNEISEKSEIFDDQFSVERPDGSNFTLKIRSTKLEDSAMYFCASSQKKLFFGSGTQLSVL.

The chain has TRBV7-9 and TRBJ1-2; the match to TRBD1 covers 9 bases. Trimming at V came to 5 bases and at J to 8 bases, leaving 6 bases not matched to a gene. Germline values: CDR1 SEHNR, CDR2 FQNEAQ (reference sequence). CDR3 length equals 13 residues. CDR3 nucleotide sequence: TGTGCCAGCAGCCTAACGGACAGGGGAGGCTACACCTTC. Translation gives CASSLTDRGGYTF. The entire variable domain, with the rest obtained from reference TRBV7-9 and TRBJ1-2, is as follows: DTGVSQNPRHKITKRGQNVTFRCDPISEHNRLYWYRQTLGQGPEFLTYFQNEAQLEKSRLLSDRFSAERPKGSFSTLEIQRTEQGDSAMYLCASSLTDRGGYTFGSGTRLTVV.

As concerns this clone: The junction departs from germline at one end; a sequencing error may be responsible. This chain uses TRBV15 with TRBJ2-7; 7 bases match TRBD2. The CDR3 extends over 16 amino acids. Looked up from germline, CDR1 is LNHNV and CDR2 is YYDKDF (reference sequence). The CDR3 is CATSRGISSGSYEQYF. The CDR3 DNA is TGTGCCACCAGTAGAGGGATATCTAGCGGCTCCTACGAGCAGTACTTC. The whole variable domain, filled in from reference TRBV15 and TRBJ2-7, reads DAMVIQNPRYQVTQFGKPVTLSCSQTLNHNVMYWYQQKSSQAPKLLFHYYDKDFNNEADTPDNFQSRRPNTSFCFLDIRSPGLGDTAMYLCATSRGISSGSYEQYFGPGTRLTVT.

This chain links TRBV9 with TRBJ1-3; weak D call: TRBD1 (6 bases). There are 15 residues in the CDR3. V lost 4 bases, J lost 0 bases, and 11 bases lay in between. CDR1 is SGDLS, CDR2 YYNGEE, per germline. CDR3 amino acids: CASSSGQNSGNTIYF. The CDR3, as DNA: TGTGCCAGCAGCTCAGGACAGAACTCTGGAAACACCATATATTTT.

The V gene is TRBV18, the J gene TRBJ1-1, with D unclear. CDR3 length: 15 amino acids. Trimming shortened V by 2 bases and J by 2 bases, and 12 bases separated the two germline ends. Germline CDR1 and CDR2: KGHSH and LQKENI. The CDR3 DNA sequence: TGTGCCAGCTCACCAAGTATCCAGGTTAACACTGAAGCTTTCTTT. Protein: CASSPSIQVNTEAFF.

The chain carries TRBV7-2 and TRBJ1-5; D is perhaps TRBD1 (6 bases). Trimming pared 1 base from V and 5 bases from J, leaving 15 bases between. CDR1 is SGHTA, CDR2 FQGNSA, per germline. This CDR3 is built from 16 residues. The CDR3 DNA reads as TGTGCCAGCAGCTTAGTCCCCAGGGGATCGTATCAGCCCCAGCATTTT. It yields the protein CASSLVPRGSYQPQHF.

DNA for the CDR3: TGTGCCAGCAGTTACTTGCCCGCTCAGGGCTACGAGCAGTACTTC. Translating it yields CASSYLPAQGYEQYF. This chain joins TRBV6-5 and TRBJ2-7; perhaps TRBD1 as D (5 bases). Germline V gene sequence: CDR1 MNHEY, CDR2 SVGAGI. V was pared by 1 base and J by 3 bases, with 13 bases between. This CDR3 has 15 amino acids.

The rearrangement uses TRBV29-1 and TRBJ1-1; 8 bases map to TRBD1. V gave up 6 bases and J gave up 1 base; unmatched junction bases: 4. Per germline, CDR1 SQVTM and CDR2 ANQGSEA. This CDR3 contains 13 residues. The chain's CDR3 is CSVDRAPNTEAFF. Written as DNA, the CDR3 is TGCAGCGTGGACAGGGCCCCGAACACTGAAGCTTTCTTT. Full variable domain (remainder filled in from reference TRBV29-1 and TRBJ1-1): SAVISQKPSRDICQRGTSLTIQCQVDSQVTMMFWYRQQPGQSLTLIATANQGSEATYESGFVIDKFPISRPNLTFSTLTVSNMSPEDSSIYLCSVDRAPNTEAFFGQGTRLTVV.

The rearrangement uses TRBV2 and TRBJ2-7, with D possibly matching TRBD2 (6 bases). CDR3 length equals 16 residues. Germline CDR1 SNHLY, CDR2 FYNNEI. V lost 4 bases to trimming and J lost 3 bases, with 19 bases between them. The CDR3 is CASSGEGLHLGYEQYF. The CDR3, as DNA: TGTGCCAGCAGTGGGGAAGGACTACACTTAGGCTACGAGCAGTACTTC.

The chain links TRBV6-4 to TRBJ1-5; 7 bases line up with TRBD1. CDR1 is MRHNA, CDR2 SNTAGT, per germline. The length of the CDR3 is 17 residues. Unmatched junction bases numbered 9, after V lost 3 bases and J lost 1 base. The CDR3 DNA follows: TGTGCCAGCAGTGAGAAGAGACAGGGTAGGAGCAATCAGCCCCAGCATTTT. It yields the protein CASSEKRQGRSNQPQHF.

The CDR3 DNA reads TGTGCCAGTAGCCTGACCCTTGAGGATTCACCCCTCCACTTT. The encoded protein is CASSLTLEDSPLHF. This sequence joins TRBV19 and TRBJ1-6; D not certain. Deletions cut 6 bases from V and 8 bases from J, with 14 bases between. CDR1 is LNHDA and CDR2 is SQIVND in the germline V gene (reference sequence). The CDR3 loop spans 14 amino acids.

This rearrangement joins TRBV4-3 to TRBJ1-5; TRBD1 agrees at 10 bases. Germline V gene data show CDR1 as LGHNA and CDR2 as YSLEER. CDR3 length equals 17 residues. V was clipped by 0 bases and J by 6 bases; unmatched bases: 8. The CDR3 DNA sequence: TGCGCCAGCAGCCAAGATGCGACCAGGACAGGGGGTCAGCCCCAGCATTTT. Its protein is CASSQDATRTGGQPQHF.